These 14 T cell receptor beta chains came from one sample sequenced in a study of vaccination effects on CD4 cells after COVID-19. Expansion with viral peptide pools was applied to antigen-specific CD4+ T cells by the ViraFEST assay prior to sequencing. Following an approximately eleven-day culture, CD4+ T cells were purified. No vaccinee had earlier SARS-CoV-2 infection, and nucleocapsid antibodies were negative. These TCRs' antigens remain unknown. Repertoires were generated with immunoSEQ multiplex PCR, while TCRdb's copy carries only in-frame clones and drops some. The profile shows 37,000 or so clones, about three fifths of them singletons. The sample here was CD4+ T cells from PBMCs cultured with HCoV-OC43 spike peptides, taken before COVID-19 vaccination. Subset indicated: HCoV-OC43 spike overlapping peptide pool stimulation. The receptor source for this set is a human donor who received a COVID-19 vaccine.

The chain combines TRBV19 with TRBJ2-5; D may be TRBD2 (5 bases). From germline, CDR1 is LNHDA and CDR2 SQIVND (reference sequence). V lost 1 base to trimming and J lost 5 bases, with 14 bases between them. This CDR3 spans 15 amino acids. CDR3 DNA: TGTGCCAGTAGTATAGGGGAATGGGAGTCGGAGACCCAGTACTTC. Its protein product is CASSIGEWESETQYF.

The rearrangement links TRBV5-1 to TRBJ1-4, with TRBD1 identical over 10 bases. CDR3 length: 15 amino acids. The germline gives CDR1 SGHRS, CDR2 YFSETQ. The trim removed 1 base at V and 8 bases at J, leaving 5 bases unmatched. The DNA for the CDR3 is TGCGCCAGCAGCTTGTTCGGGACAGGGGAAGAAAAACTGTTTTTT. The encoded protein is CASSLFGTGEEKLFF.

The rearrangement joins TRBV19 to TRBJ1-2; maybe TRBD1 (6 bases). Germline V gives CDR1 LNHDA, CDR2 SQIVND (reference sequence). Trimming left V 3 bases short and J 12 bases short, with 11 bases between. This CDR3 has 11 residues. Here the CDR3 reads CASSMTGRHTF. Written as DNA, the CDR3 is TGTGCCAGTAGTATGACAGGCAGGCACACCTTC.

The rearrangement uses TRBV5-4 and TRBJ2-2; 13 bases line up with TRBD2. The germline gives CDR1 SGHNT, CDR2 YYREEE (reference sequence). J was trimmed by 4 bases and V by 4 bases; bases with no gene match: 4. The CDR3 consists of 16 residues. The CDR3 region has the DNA TGTGCCAGCAGCAAGGGACTAGCGGGAATCACCGGGGAGCTGTTTTTT. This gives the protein CASSKGLAGITGELFF.

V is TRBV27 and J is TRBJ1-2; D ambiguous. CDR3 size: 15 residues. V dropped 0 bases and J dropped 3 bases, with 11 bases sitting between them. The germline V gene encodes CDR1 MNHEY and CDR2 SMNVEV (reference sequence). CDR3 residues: CASSLSPLHHYGYTF. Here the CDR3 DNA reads TGTGCCAGCAGTTTATCGCCTCTACATCACTATGGCTACACCTTC.

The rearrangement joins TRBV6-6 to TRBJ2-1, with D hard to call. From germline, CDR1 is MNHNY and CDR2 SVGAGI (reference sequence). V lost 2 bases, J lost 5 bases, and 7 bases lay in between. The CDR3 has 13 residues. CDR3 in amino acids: CASSYPTDNEQFF. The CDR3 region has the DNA TGTGCCAGCAGTTACCCGACTGACAATGAGCAGTTCTTC.

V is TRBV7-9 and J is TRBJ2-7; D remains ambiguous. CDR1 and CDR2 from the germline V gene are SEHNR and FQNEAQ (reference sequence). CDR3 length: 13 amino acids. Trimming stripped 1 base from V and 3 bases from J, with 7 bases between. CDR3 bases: TGTGCCAGCAGCTTAGTCTCCCGCTACGAGCAGTACTTC. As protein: CASSLVSRYEQYF.

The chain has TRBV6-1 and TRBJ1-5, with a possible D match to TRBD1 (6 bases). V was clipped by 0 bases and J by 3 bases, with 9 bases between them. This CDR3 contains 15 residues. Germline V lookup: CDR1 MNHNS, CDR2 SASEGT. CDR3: CASSEATGHNQPQHF. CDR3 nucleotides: TGTGCCAGCAGTGAAGCGACAGGACACAATCAGCCCCAGCATTTT.

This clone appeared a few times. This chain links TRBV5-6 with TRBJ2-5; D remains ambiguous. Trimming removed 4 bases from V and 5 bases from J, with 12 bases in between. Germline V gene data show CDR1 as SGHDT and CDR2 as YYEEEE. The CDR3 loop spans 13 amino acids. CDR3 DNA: TGTGCCAGCAGCCGACCGTACTCCGAGACCCAGTACTTC. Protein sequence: CASSRPYSETQYF.

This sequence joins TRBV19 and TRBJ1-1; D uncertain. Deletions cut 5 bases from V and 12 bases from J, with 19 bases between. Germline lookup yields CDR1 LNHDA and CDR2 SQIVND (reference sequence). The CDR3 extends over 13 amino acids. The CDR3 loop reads CASSESDRLVTFF. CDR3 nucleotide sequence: TGTGCCAGTAGTGAGTCGGATCGGTTGGTGACTTTCTTT.

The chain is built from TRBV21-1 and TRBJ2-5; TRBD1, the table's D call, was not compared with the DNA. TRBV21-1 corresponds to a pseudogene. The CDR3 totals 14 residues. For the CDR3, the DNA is TGTGCCAGCAGCAAAGGGGTTAAGGGGGAGACCCAGTACTTC. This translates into CASSKGVKGETQYF.

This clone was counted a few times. In nucleotides, the CDR3 is TGTGCCAGCAGCTGGACTAGCGAAGAGACCCAGTACTTC. Translating gives CASSWTSEETQYF. The rearrangement links TRBV5-4 to TRBJ2-5, with 9 bases that match TRBD2. Losses at the gene ends were 3 bases for V and 3 bases for J; bases not matched to a gene: 0. Germline V gene data show CDR1 as SGHNT and CDR2 as YYREEE (reference sequence). CDR3 length equals 13 residues.

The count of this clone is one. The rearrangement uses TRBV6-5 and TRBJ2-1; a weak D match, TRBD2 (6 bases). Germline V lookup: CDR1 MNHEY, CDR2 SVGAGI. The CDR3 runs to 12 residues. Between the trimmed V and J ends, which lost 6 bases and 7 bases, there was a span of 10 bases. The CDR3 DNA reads TGTGCCAGCAGCCTTGGGGGGAATGAGCAGTTCTTC. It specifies CASSLGGNEQFF.

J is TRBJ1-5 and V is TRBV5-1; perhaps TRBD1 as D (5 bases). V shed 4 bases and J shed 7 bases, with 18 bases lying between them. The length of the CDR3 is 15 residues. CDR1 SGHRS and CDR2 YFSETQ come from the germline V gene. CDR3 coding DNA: TGCGCCAGCAGCAAGCTCGGTCTGGAGGGGCAGCCCCAGCATTTT. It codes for CASSKLGLEGQPQHF.